The present T cell receptor (beta chain) was sequenced within a study of early T cells in non-severe SARS-CoV-2 infection. TCRdb fed the 5' RACE reads into MiXCR, producing one record per CDR3 protein. The sample includes 68,000 or so distinct CDR3 sequences, 11% seen only once; the top ten take around 6.4%. This clonotype has just a few counts. Its antigen is as yet unknown. General study points: VDJdb matches were skewed toward anti-spike CD8 T cell responses.

This sequence was found in an adult who was a healthcare worker with PCR-confirmed SARS-CoV-2 infection or an uninfected control (not recorded which). Sequences were obtained from whole blood.

In DNA, the CDR3 is TGTGCCAGCAGCCAAGATCAGACTAGCGGGAGCATTTACAATGAGCAGTTCTTC. Its protein product is CASSQDQTSGSIYNEQFF. The gene calls are TRBV14 and TRBJ2-1; 12 bases align to TRBD2. This CDR3 spans 18 amino acids. Trimming took 0 bases from V and 4 from J; bases not matched to a gene: 7. The V gene's germline CDR1 is SGHDN and CDR2 FVKESK.